Listed here are 10 T cell receptor beta chains from one sample, sequenced in a study of T cells in Graves' hyperthyroidism and ophthalmopathy. Researchers took RNA transcripts and amplified the TCR beta CDR3 regions from them. A first-round RT-PCR of the TCR CDR3 used the HTBI primer set. One entry per CDR3 protein results from TCRdb running MiXCR on the multiplex PCR reads. The table shows 300,000 to 450,000 distinct CDR3 sequences, with about 15% occurring only once. Input material: blood. Source of these receptors: an older woman with Graves' hyperthyroidism.

This clonotype has a count of ten or more. The V gene is TRBV3-1, the J gene TRBJ2-3; TRBD2 aligns across 9 bases. The V gene's germline CDR1 is LGHDT and CDR2 YNNKEL (reference sequence). V shed 0 bases and J 5 bases; nucleotides not matched to a gene: 9. CDR3 length: 17 amino acids. CDR3 sequence reads: CASSQDWREGGKDTQYF. The CDR3 DNA follows: TGTGCCAGCAGCCAAGATTGGCGGGAGGGTGGAAAAGATACGCAGTATTTT.

This clonotype has at least ten counts. The CDR3 DNA reads as TGTGCCAGCAGTCCCCTCGCGGGCGGCCTCTACAATGAGCAGTTCTTC. The encoded protein is CASSPLAGGLYNEQFF. The rearrangement links TRBV2 to TRBJ2-1, with a tentative D call TRBD2 (5 bases). The CDR3 is 16 residues long. V shed 5 bases and J shed 3 bases, with 17 bases lying between them. The V gene's germline CDR1 is SNHLY and CDR2 FYNNEI. The full variable domain, its missing parts supplied by reference TRBV2 and TRBJ2-1, is EPEVTQTPSHQVTQMGQEVILRCVPISNHLYFYWYRQILGQKVEFLVSFYNNEISEKSEIFDDQFSVERPDGSNFTLKIRSTKLEDSAMYFCASSPLAGGLYNEQFFGPGTRLTVL.

This clonotype has at least ten counts. The chain links TRBV24-1 to TRBJ2-7, with D unresolved. The CDR3 totals 11 residues. Germline values: CDR1 KGHDR, CDR2 SFDVKD. V was shortened by 9 bases and J by 0 bases, with 5 bases between the two germline ends. CDR3 amino acids: CATGSSYEQYF. The CDR3 DNA reads TGTGCCACCGGCAGCTCCTACGAGCAGTACTTC.

This clonotype was seen at least ten times. The J gene is TRBJ2-7, the V gene TRBV3-1; unclear D gene. Germline lookup yields CDR1 LGHDT and CDR2 YNNKEL (reference sequence). V was shortened by 8 bases and J by 5 bases, with 22 bases between the two germline ends. This CDR3 has 15 residues. The CDR3: CASGSLLPGLHEQYF. CDR3 DNA sequence: TGTGCCAGCGGATCCCTACTACCGGGCCTACACGAGCAGTACTTC.

This clonotype came up many times. The chain joins TRBV13 to TRBJ2-7; D is unclear. V was trimmed by 3 bases and J by 7 bases, leaving 7 bases between them. From germline, CDR1 is PRHDT and CDR2 FYEKMQ (reference sequence). The CDR3 has 11 residues. The CDR3 loop reads CASSLSEEQYF. The CDR3 DNA reads as TGTGCCAGCAGCTTGTCTGAGGAGCAGTACTTC.

This clonotype has a count of ten or more. V and J are TRBV20-1 and TRBJ2-7; D is unresolved. Germline V lookup: CDR1 DFQATT, CDR2 SNEGSKA (reference sequence). The CDR3 covers 12 residues. V was clipped by 2 bases and J by 4 bases, with 9 bases between them. The CDR3 loop is CSARQDPYEQYF. CDR3 in DNA: TGCAGTGCTAGACAGGACCCGTACGAGCAGTACTTC.

This clonotype was detected a few times. The J gene is TRBJ2-5, the V gene TRBV20-1; D not certain. Trimming took off 5 bases at V and 1 base at J, with 8 bases between the two ends. The CDR3 is 12 amino acids. The germline gives CDR1 DFQATT, CDR2 SNEGSKA (reference sequence). DNA for the CDR3: TGCAGTGCTCCTATCGGCCAAGAGACCCAGTACTTC. It encodes CSAPIGQETQYF.

J is TRBJ1-6 and V is TRBV6-1, with D unclear. Trimming pared 7 bases from V and 0 bases from J, leaving 7 bases between. The CDR3 length is 14 residues. CDR1 is MNHNS and CDR2 is SASEGT in the germline V gene. The CDR3 DNA is TGTGCCAGCAACCCCAGCTCCTATAATTCACCCCTCCACTTT. Residues: CASNPSSYNSPLHF.

The CDR3 region is CASSETLAGGGEQFF. The CDR3 DNA follows: TGTGCCAGCAGTGAAACCCTAGCGGGAGGGGGTGAGCAGTTCTTC. The gene calls are TRBV2 and TRBJ2-1, with 12 bases lining up with TRBD2. CDR1 is SNHLY, CDR2 FYNNEI, per germline. The V and J ends lost 2 bases and 9 bases, in that order; junction bases with no gene match: 5. There are 15 residues in the CDR3.

The genes are TRBV7-8 and TRBJ2-7, with 13 bases aligning to TRBD2. This CDR3 spans 17 amino acids. Per germline, CDR1 SGHVS and CDR2 FQNEAQ. V gave up 2 bases and J gave up 0 bases; unmatched junction bases: 4. CDR3 coding DNA: TGTGCCAGCAGCTTACTGGGGACTAGCGGGGCCTCCTACGAGCAGTACTTC. Protein sequence: CASSLLGTSGASYEQYF.